This TCR beta chain was sequenced in a study of blood T cell repertoires in COVID-19. V was clipped by 2 bases and J by 5 bases; unmatched bases: 6. The germline V gene has CDR1 SGHRS and CDR2 YFSETQ. The CDR3 sequence is 14 residues long. Source study methods: Amplified reference gene primers provided the basis for estimating nucleated cell counts. The table came from immunoSEQ multiplex PCR; TCRdb's copy has only in-frame clones and leaves some out. V, J and clone size are those of that table, while D and trimming were read from the DNA. The table lists 85,000 to 100,000 clones, more than 75% of them singletons.

This TCR derives from a human donor in a cohort sampled during active COVID-19. Input material: peripheral blood. The J gene is TRBJ2-7, the V gene TRBV5-1; 8 bases map to TRBD2. CDR3 sequence reads: CASSLERESNEQYF. The CDR3 DNA is TGCGCCAGCAGCTTAGAGCGGGAGAGCAACGAGCAGTACTTC.